The rows below give T cell receptor beta chains drawn from one sample of a study of blood T cell repertoires in COVID-19. Profiling relied on immunoSEQ multiplex PCR, and the TCRdb table lists in-frame clones only, not all of them. The sample contains 100,000 or so clones, around 84% of which appear only once. Input material: peripheral blood. These receptors came from a woman aged 55-69 years with acute or convalescent COVID-19. Each CDR3 is given with its conserved first and last residue. The D gene is left open where the match is weak. Rows may omit the clone size; those that give it use once, few, many or a size class.

TRBV7-5,NA,NA,TRBJ2-7,CARSLCDYEQYF,TGTGCCAGAAGCTTGTGCGACTACGAGCAGTACTTC
TRBV19,NA,TRBD2,TRBJ2-2,CASSVDGGLAGGLNTGELFF,TGTGCCAGTAGTGTGGACGGTGGACTAGCGGGGGGTCTGAACACCGGGGAGCTGTTTTTT
TRBV11-3,once,TRBD2,TRBJ2-7,CASSLDELAGGGEQYF,TGTGCCAGCAGCTTAGATGAGCTAGCGGGGGGAGGCGAGCAGTACTTC
TRBV7-9,NA,NA,TRBJ1-6,CASSLDQGNSPLHF,TGTGCCAGCAGCTTAGATCAGGGAAATTCACCCCTCCACTTT
TRBV5-1,NA,TRBD1,TRBJ1-5,CASSPRTGVDQPQHF,TGCGCCAGCAGCCCACGGACAGGTGTCGATCAGCCCCAGCATTTT
TRBV19,NA,NA,TRBJ1-2,CASSEDFFNYGYTF,TGTGCCAGTTCGGAGGATTTCTTTAACTATGGCTACACCTTC
TRBV30,NA,TRBD1,TRBJ2-7,CAWRRGTANSYEQYF,TGTGCCTGGAGGAGGGGGACAGCAAACTCCTACGAGCAGTACTTC
TRBV19,once,TRBD2,TRBJ2-1,CASQPSSGGSYNEQFF,TGTGCCAGCCAACCAAGTAGCGGGGGCTCCTACAATGAGCAGTTCTTC
TRBV21-1,NA,NA,TRBJ1-5,CASSPGQGNQPQHF,TGTGCCAGCAGCCCTGGGCAGGGCAATCAGCCCCAGCATTTT
TRBV6-5,NA,NA,TRBJ2-1,CASSPIEPTYNEQFF,TGTGCCAGCAGTCCGATTGAGCCGACATACAATGAGCAGTTCTTC
TRBV28,NA,NA,TRBJ1-4,CASSFGLLNEKLFF,TGTGCCAGCAGTTTTGGACTGCTGAATGAAAAACTGTTTTTT
TRBV14,NA,NA,TRBJ2-5,CASNLRAGLQETQYF,TGTGCCAGCAACCTGAGGGCGGGTCTACAAGAGACCCAGTACTTC
TRBV19,NA,TRBD2,TRBJ2-3,CASTPGGGRDTQYF,TGTGCCAGTACCCCTGGCGGGGGGCGAGATACGCAGTATTTT
TRBV12-3/TRBV12-4,NA,TRBD1,TRBJ2-7,CASSGTGDYEQYF,TGTGCCAGCAGTGGGACAGGGGACTACGAGCAGTACTTC
TRBV7-2,once,NA,TRBJ1-2,CASSPTGFYGYTF,TGTGCCAGCAGTCCGACAGGTTTCTATGGCTACACCTTC
TRBV14,few,NA,TRBJ2-7,CASSQTNMWGFSEQYF,TGTGCCAGCAGCCAGACTAATATGTGGGGTTTTAGCGAGCAGTACTTC
TRBV12-5,few,NA,TRBJ2-2,CASGSGGELFF,TGTGCTAGTGGTTCAGGGGGGGAGCTGTTTTTT
TRBV14,few,NA,TRBJ2-7,CASSQEVGRGEQYF,TGTGCCAGCAGCCAAGAAGTGGGGCGAGGCGAGCAGTACTTC
TRBV28,NA,NA,TRBJ2-6,CASSLSLGANVLTF,TGTGCCAGCAGTTTAAGCCTTGGGGCCAACGTCCTGACTTTC
TRBV7-9,NA,NA,TRBJ1-3,CASGEGVYGNTIYF,TGTGCCAGCGGGGAGGGAGTGTATGGAAACACCATATATTTT
TRBV10-3,NA,TRBD2,TRBJ2-1,CAIGVAGGVNEQFF,TGTGCCATCGGGGTAGCGGGGGGTGTCAATGAGCAGTTCTTC
TRBV18,NA,NA,TRBJ2-2,CASSPLQGTNTGELFF,TGTGCCAGCTCACCCCTCCAGGGTACGAACACCGGGGAGCTGTTTTTT
TRBV30,NA,NA,TRBJ1-6,CAWSFLLGQRNNSPLHF,TGTGCCTGGAGTTTTCTGCTTGGACAGCGAAATAATTCACCCCTCCACTTT
TRBV7-6,NA,TRBD2,TRBJ2-3,CASSSTRGTTDTQYF,TGTGCCAGCAGCAGCACGCGGGGGACCACAGATACGCAGTATTTT